One sample yielded the 25 T cell receptor beta chains listed below, sequenced in a study of blood T cell repertoires in COVID-19. Assay: immunoSEQ multiplex PCR; the TCRdb copy retains only in-frame clones and omits some. The sample holds a few hundred thousand clones, approximately 83% seen once. Sequencing input: PBMCs or T cells enriched from blood (not recorded which). All receptors derive from a woman between 50 and 59 years old who had recovered from COVID-19.

This clone appeared a single time. This chain joins TRBV18 and TRBJ1-5; D uncertain. Germline V CDR1 and CDR2: KGHSH, LQKENI. Deletions cut 6 bases from V and 9 bases from J, with 12 bases between. The CDR3 is 12 amino acids. The CDR3 DNA sequence: TGTGCCAGCTCGCTAGAGCAAGGGCCCCAGCATTTT. Translating gives CASSLEQGPQHF.

This rearrangement joins TRBV24-1 to TRBJ1-2; tentatively, D is TRBD1 (6 bases). Trimming left V 1 base short and J 2 bases short, with 10 bases between. CDR1 KGHDR and CDR2 SFDVKD come from the germline V gene. CDR3 size: 15 residues. For the CDR3, the DNA is TGTGCCACCAGTGATTTTAGGCAGGGGAACTATGGCTACACCTTC. This sequence encodes CATSDFRQGNYGYTF.

This chain uses TRBV2 with TRBJ2-5; 7 bases fit TRBD2. The V gene's germline CDR1 is SNHLY and CDR2 FYNNEI. This CDR3 has 18 amino acids. Trimming removed 5 bases from V and 0 bases from J; junction bases left unmatched: 15. CDR3 amino acids: CASSSFLEGLADQETQYF. The DNA for the CDR3 is TGTGCCAGCAGTAGCTTCCTTGAAGGCCTAGCGGACCAAGAGACCCAGTACTTC.

The V gene is TRBV29-1, the J gene TRBJ2-3; no clear D. CDR1 and CDR2 from the germline V gene are SQVTM and ANQGSEA. The CDR3 runs to 12 residues. V lost 6 bases to trimming and J lost 2 bases, with 9 bases between them. The CDR3 sequence: CSVKDSTDTQYF. In nucleotides, the CDR3 is TGCAGCGTAAAAGACTCCACAGATACGCAGTATTTT.

This clone showed up just a few times. V and J are TRBV10-1 and TRBJ1-6; D remains unclear. The CDR3 length is 13 residues. Germline V gives CDR1 WNHNN, CDR2 SYGVQD (reference sequence). V was shortened by 7 bases and J by 6 bases, with 10 bases between the two germline ends. The chain's CDR3 is CASTDKINSPLHF. CDR3 DNA sequence: TGCGCCAGCACCGACAAAATTAATTCACCCCTCCACTTT.

The chain uses TRBV5-1 and TRBJ2-2; 12 nucleotides agree with TRBD2. The CDR3 totals 17 residues. Germline V gene data show CDR1 as SGHRS and CDR2 as YFSETQ. Trimming removed 3 bases from V and 5 bases from J; junction bases left unmatched: 8. The CDR3 DNA sequence: TGCGCCAGCAGCTACCTTAGGACTAGCGGGAATACCGGGGAGCTGTTTTTT. Protein: CASSYLRTSGNTGELFF.

This clone was picked up one time. The chain uses TRBV5-4 and TRBJ1-2; 7 bases line up with TRBD1. This CDR3 spans 14 amino acids. The V gene end was trimmed by 4 bases and the J gene end by 4 bases; junction bases not matched to a gene: 7. The germline CDR1 and CDR2 sequences are SGHNT and YYREEE (reference sequence). The CDR3 DNA is TGTGCCAGCAGCGACTCGACAGGGCCCTATGGCTACACCTTC. Its translation: CASSDSTGPYGYTF.

This chain connects TRBV11-3 to TRBJ2-1; 9 bases match TRBD2. V lost 8 bases, J lost 7 bases, and 9 bases stayed unmatched. Looked up from germline, CDR1 is SGHNT and CDR2 is YENEEA. This CDR3 region has 14 residues. The CDR3 here is CASGASGTYNEQFF. The CDR3 nucleotides are TGTGCCAGCGGCGCTAGCGGGACTTATAATGAGCAGTTCTTC.

J is TRBJ2-1 and V is TRBV14, with 9 nucleotides matching TRBD1. The CDR3 is 15 amino acids. V lost 4 bases and J lost 2; bases outside the gene matches: 3. The V gene's germline CDR1 is SGHDN and CDR2 FVKESK. CDR3 DNA: TGTGCCAGCAGCCGCACAGGGGGCGCCTACAATGAGCAGTTCTTC. The encoded protein is CASSRTGGAYNEQFF.

The chain combines TRBV14 with TRBJ2-1, with 7 bases that match TRBD1. Germline lookup yields CDR1 SGHDN and CDR2 FVKESK. The CDR3 spans 14 residues. The trim removed 6 bases at V and 4 bases at J, leaving 6 bases unmatched. The CDR3 loop is CASSAAGGYNEQFF. The CDR3 region has the DNA TGTGCCAGCAGTGCGGCAGGGGGTTACAATGAGCAGTTCTTC.

Here the CDR3 reads CSVDGLAGRNEQFF. CDR3 in DNA: TGCAGCGTTGACGGACTAGCGGGACGCAATGAGCAGTTCTTC. J is TRBJ2-1 and V is TRBV29-1; 12 positions match TRBD2. The V gene end was trimmed by 3 bases and the J gene end by 6 bases; junction bases not matched to a gene: 3. Germline V gene lookup returns CDR1 SQVTM and CDR2 ANQGSEA. CDR3 size: 14 residues.

The rearrangement uses TRBV27 and TRBJ1-2; TRBD1 matches at 7 bases. Looked up from germline, CDR1 is MNHEY and CDR2 is SMNVEV (reference sequence). This CDR3 is built from 15 residues. V lost 3 bases to trimming and J lost 3 bases; unmatched junction nucleotides: 7. This CDR3 reads CASSLRTGVDYGYTF. CDR3 bases: TGTGCCAGCAGTTTGCGCACAGGGGTGGACTATGGCTACACCTTC.

This clone was picked up many times. The chain has TRBV7-8 and TRBJ1-1; D is unclear. This CDR3 comprises 12 residues. In germline, CDR1 is SGHVS, CDR2 FQNEAQ. Trimming stripped 4 bases from V and 11 bases from J, with 14 bases between. The CDR3 here is CASSSPDGGAFF. DNA for the CDR3: TGTGCCAGCAGCTCCCCGGACGGCGGGGCTTTCTTT.

This chain joins TRBV18 and TRBJ1-3, with 7 bases that match TRBD1. The V gene's germline CDR1 is KGHSH and CDR2 LQKENI. The CDR3 sequence is 15 residues long. V was clipped by 2 bases and J by 2 bases; unmatched bases: 3. The CDR3 reads CASSPGTAPGNTIYF. CDR3 coding DNA: TGTGCCAGCTCACCAGGGACAGCCCCTGGAAACACCATATATTTT.

The chain uses TRBV18 and TRBJ1-5; no clear D. Germline-derived CDR1 and CDR2 are KGHSH and LQKENI. The CDR3 covers 14 residues. Trimming removed 2 bases at V and 4 bases at J, with 9 bases between. CDR3: CASSPEARNQPQHF. The CDR3 DNA follows: TGTGCCAGCTCACCAGAGGCACGGAATCAGCCCCAGCATTTT.

The CDR3 protein is CASSPQGTGGTEAFF. CDR3 DNA sequence: TGTGCCAGCAGCCCCCAGGGGACAGGGGGGACTGAAGCTTTCTTT. V gene TRBV9 combines with J gene TRBJ1-1; 11 nucleotides line up with TRBD1. Germline values: CDR1 SGDLS, CDR2 YYNGEE. The CDR3 has 15 residues. The trim removed 4 bases at V and 5 bases at J, leaving 7 bases unmatched.

The CDR3 bases are TGTGCCACCAGCACTTTCGGGAATAGCAATCAGCCCCAGCATTTT. This codes for CATSTFGNSNQPQHF. The chain carries TRBV15 and TRBJ1-5; D not resolved. V was cut by 4 bases and J by 0 bases, with 10 bases left in between. Germline-derived CDR1 and CDR2 are LNHNV and YYDKDF (reference sequence). This CDR3 is built from 15 residues. The whole variable domain, filled in from reference TRBV15 and TRBJ1-5, reads DAMVIQNPRYQVTQFGKPVTLSCSQTLNHNVMYWYQQKSSQAPKLLFHYYDKDFNNEADTPDNFQSRRPNTSFCFLDIRSPGLGDTAMYLCATSTFGNSNQPQHFGDGTRLSIL.

The J gene is TRBJ2-5, the V gene TRBV7-3; 7 bases map to TRBD2. Germline trimming cut 4 bases from V and 4 bases from J; bases unmatched to any gene: 12. The CDR3 has 16 residues. Germline V CDR1 and CDR2: SGHTA, FQGTGA. The CDR3 region is CASSSSGGSGRETQYF. The CDR3, as DNA: TGTGCCAGCAGCTCCTCGGGCGGGAGTGGTCGAGAGACCCAGTACTTC.

Written as DNA, the CDR3 is TGCGCCAGCAGTCCCCAGGGGGAGTGGGTTTTGGTCTACGAGCAGTACTTC. Its translation: CASSPQGEWVLVYEQYF. V gene TRBV10-2 combines with J gene TRBJ2-7; 7 positions match TRBD1. This CDR3 comprises 17 residues. Germline V gives CDR1 WSHSY, CDR2 SAAADI. V gave up 5 bases and J gave up 3 bases; unmatched junction bases: 16.

The chain carries TRBV29-1 and TRBJ1-5; D possibly corresponds to TRBD1 (6 bases). The CDR3 contains 13 residues. Trimming shortened V by 6 bases and J by 9 bases, and 18 bases separated the two germline ends. Germline V CDR1 and CDR2: SQVTM, ANQGSEA. CDR3 sequence (DNA): TGCAGCGTGACGGGGACAATTGGAGGGCCCCAGCATTTT. This sequence encodes CSVTGTIGGPQHF.

The chain employs TRBV6-2 or TRBV6-3 and TRBJ2-5; 13 bases align to TRBD2. The ends lost 4 bases at V and 9 bases at J; junction bases unmatched: 2. CDR1 MNHEY and CDR2 SVGEGT come from the germline V gene. This CDR3 has 13 residues. CDR3 amino acids: CASSSLAGGAQYF. The CDR3 DNA sequence: TGTGCCAGCAGTTCACTAGCGGGGGGGGCCCAGTACTTC.

The genes are TRBV11-2 and TRBJ2-7; TRBD2 is a possible D gene (6 bases). Germline CDR1 reads SGHAT; CDR2 reads FQNNGV. There are 12 residues in the CDR3. V shed 4 bases and J shed 4 bases, with 8 bases lying between them. The CDR3 DNA reads as TGTGCCAGCAGCTCTGGGGGGTACGAGCAGTACTTC. It yields the protein CASSSGGYEQYF.

V usage is TRBV5-1 and J usage is TRBJ2-1, with 8 bases matching TRBD2. The V and J ends lost 4 bases and 4 bases, in that order; junction bases with no gene match: 7. The CDR3 is 15 residues long. CDR1 and CDR2 from the germline V gene are SGHRS and YFSETQ. CDR3 in amino acids: CASSVGLAGYNEQFF. The CDR3 DNA follows: TGCGCCAGCAGCGTCGGACTAGCAGGATACAATGAGCAGTTCTTC.

The chain couples TRBV5-8 to TRBJ1-6, with 7 nucleotides matching TRBD1. Trimming at V came to 5 bases and at J to 10 bases, leaving 6 bases not matched to a gene. The CDR3 is 13 amino acids. Germline V lookup: CDR1 SGHTS, CDR2 YDEGEE. The CDR3 DNA reads TGTGCCAGCAGTCACCGGGACAGCTCACCCCTCCACTTT. Protein sequence: CASSHRDSSPLHF.

This clone was found once. The chain joins TRBV7-3 to TRBJ2-1; 10 bases agree with TRBD2. J lost 5 bases, V lost 5 bases, and 6 bases had no gene match. The germline V gene encodes CDR1 SGHTA and CDR2 FQGTGA. CDR3 size: 15 residues. The CDR3 DNA follows: TGTGCCAGCAGCCCCTGGCTAGCGGGGGACAATGAGCAGTTCTTC. The encoded protein is CASSPWLAGDNEQFF.